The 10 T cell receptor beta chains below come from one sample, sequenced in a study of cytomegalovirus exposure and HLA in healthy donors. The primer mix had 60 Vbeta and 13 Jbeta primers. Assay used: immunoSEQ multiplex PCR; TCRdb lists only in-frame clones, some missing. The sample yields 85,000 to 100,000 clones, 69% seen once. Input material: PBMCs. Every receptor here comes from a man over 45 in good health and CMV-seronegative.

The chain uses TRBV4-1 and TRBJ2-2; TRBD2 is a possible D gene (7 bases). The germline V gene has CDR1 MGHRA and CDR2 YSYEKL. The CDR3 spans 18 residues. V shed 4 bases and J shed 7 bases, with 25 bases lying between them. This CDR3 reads CASSPSGGEGGQVGELFF. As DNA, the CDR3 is TGCGCCAGCAGCCCCTCGGGGGGAGAGGGGGGGCAAGTCGGGGAGCTGTTTTTT.

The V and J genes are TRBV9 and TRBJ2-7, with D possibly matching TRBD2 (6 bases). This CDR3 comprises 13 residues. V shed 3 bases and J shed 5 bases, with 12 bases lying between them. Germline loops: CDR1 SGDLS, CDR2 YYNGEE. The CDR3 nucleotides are TGTGCCAGCAGCGCCCTAGGCGGGGACGAGCAGTACTTC. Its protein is CASSALGGDEQYF.

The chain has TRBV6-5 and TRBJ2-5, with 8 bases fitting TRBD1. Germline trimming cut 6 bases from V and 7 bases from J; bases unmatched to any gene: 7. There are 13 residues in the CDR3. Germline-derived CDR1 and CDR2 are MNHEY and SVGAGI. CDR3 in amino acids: CASSRQGWGTQYF. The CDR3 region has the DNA TGTGCCAGCAGCAGACAGGGGTGGGGGACCCAGTACTTC.

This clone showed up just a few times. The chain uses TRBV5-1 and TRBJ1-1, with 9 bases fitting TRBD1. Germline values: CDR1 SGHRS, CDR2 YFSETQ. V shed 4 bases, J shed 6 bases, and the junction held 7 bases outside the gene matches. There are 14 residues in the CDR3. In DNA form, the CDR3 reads TGCGCCAGCAGCCCGGGACAGGGTATGGCTGAAGCTTTCTTT. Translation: CASSPGQGMAEAFF.

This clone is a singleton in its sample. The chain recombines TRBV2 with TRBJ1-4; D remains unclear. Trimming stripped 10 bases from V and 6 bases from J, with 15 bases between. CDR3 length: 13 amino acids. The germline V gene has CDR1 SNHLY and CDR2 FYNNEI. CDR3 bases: TGTGCCAACCGTCGACAAAGAGATGAAAAACTGTTTTTT. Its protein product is CANRRQRDEKLFF.

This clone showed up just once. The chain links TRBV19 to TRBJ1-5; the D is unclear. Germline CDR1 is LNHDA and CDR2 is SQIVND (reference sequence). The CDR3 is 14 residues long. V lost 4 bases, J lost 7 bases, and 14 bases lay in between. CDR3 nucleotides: TGTGCCAGTAGTACCGGACGGAGCGGGCAGCCCCAGCATTTT. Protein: CASSTGRSGQPQHF.

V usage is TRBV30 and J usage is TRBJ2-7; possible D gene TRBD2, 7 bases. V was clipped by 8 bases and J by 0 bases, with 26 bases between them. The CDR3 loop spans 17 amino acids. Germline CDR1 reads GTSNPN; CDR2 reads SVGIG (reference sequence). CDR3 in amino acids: CAPLVGAGALPSYEQYV. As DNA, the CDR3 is TGTGCCCCACTCGTGGGGGCGGGAGCGCTGCCCTCCTACGAGCAGTACGTC.

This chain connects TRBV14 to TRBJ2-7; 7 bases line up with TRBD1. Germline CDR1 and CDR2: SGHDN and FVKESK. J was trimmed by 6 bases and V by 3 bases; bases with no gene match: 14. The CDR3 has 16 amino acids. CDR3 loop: CASSQLGTVPPSEQYF. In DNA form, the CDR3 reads TGTGCCAGCAGCCAGTTGGGGACAGTCCCTCCAAGCGAGCAGTACTTC.

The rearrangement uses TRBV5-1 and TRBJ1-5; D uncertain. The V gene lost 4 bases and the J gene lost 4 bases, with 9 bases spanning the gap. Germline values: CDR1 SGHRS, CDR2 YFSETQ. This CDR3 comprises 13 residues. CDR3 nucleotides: TGCGCCAGCAGCATCGACACAAATCAGCCCCAGCATTTT. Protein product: CASSIDTNQPQHF.

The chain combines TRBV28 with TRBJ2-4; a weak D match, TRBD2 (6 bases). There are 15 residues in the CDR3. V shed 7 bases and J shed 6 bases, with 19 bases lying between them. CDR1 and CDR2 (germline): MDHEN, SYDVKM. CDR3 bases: TGTGCCAGCACTACTTCGTCTACTAGCAGAAACATTCAGTACTTC. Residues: CASTTSSTSRNIQYF. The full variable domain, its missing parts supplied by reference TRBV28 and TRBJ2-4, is DVKVTQSSRYLVKRTGEKVFLECVQDMDHENMFWYRQDPGLGLRLIYFSYDVKMKEKGDIPEGYSVSREKKERFSLILESASTNQTSMYLCASTTSSTSRNIQYFGAGTRLSVL.